These 24 T cell receptor beta chains were all obtained from the same sample, sequenced in a study of technical replicates of blood from a handful of donors. The assay was immunoSEQ multiplex PCR, and TCRdb's table has in-frame clones only and misses some. The table records around 89,000 clones, around 96% of them present only once. What was sequenced was T cells isolated from PBMCs. The receptors shown here come from a human donor in good health.

The chain employs TRBV5-1 and TRBJ2-3; D possibly corresponds to TRBD1 (5 bases). V was pared by 0 bases and J by 5 bases, with 13 bases between. CDR3 size: 15 residues. Germline CDR1 reads SGHRS; CDR2 reads YFSETQ. In DNA, the CDR3 is TGCGCCAGCAGCTTGGACTCTGGGGCTGGAGATACGCAGTATTTT. Translation: CASSLDSGAGDTQYF.

The J gene is TRBJ2-2, the V gene TRBV15, with D possibly TRBD2 on 5 matching bases. The V end lost 1 base, the J end lost 6 bases, and 12 bases lay between the germline ends. The CDR3 covers 15 residues. Per the germline V gene, CDR1 is LNHNV and CDR2 is YYDKDF (reference sequence). The CDR3 here is CATSRVGGAAGELFF. The CDR3 region has the DNA TGTGCCACCAGCAGAGTAGGCGGAGCGGCCGGGGAGCTGTTTTTT.

J is TRBJ2-3 and V is TRBV5-1, with TRBD1 matching 11 bases. Germline CDR1 and CDR2: SGHRS and YFSETQ. The V and J ends lost 0 bases and 9 bases, in that order; junction bases with no gene match: 3. The CDR3 runs to 14 residues. The CDR3 coding sequence is TGCGCCAGCAGCTTGGCCGGGGACAGGGGGACGCAGTATTTT. Amino acids: CASSLAGDRGTQYF.

The gene calls are TRBV9 and TRBJ1-4; the D gene is possibly TRBD1 (5 bases). Trimming shortened V by 3 bases and J by 10 bases, and 19 bases separated the two germline ends. CDR1 and CDR2 from the germline V gene are SGDLS and YYNGEE. There are 15 residues in the CDR3. CDR3 nucleotides: TGTGCCAGCAGCGCCACAGACAGATATGACGGAAAACTGTTTTTT. It translates to CASSATDRYDGKLFF. The full variable domain, in which reference TRBV9 and TRBJ1-4 provide the parts outside the CDR3, is DSGVTQTPKHLITATGQRVTLRCSPRSGDLSVYWYQQSLDQGLQFLIQYYNGEERAKGNILERFSAQQFPDLHSELNLSSLELGDSALYFCASSATDRYDGKLFFGSGTQLSVL.

The chain combines TRBV5-1 with TRBJ1-6; TRBD1 might be the D (5 bases). The CDR3 runs to 13 residues. Germline V gene lookup returns CDR1 SGHRS and CDR2 YFSETQ. Trimming stripped 2 bases from V and 11 bases from J, with 11 bases between. Written as DNA, the CDR3 is TGCGCCAGCAGCTTTACGGGGGTGGCACCCCTCCACTTT. Its protein is CASSFTGVAPLHF.

On this clone: It is unclear where the CDR3 begins or ends on the DNA, so no DNA is shown, and the CDR3 is as TCRdb lists it. The rearrangement links TRBV5-1 to TRBJ2-7; TRBD2 is the table's D call and was not checked against the DNA. Counting both end residues, the CDR3 totals 18 amino acids. Germline V gene lookup returns CDR1 SGHRS and CDR2 YFSETQ. The CDR3 loop is CASSPRAAARAAIYEQYF.

V usage is TRBV11-2 and J usage is TRBJ1-5, with D unresolved. This CDR3 spans 15 amino acids. Deletions cut 5 bases from V and 0 bases from J, with 11 bases between. The germline V gene encodes CDR1 SGHAT and CDR2 FQNNGV. CDR3: CASSPEGYSNQPQHF. The DNA for the CDR3 is TGTGCCAGCAGCCCTGAGGGATATAGCAATCAGCCCCAGCATTTT.

The chain recombines TRBV2 with TRBJ2-5; 8 nucleotides agree with TRBD2. In germline, CDR1 is SNHLY, CDR2 FYNNEI. The CDR3 is 15 residues long. With V trimmed by 2 bases and J by 1 base, 3 bases remained unmatched. CDR3 sequence (DNA): TGTGCCAGCAGTGAACTAGCGGGCCTCCAAGAGACCCAGTACTTC. Its translation is CASSELAGLQETQYF.

The chain recombines TRBV7-9 with TRBJ2-7, with D uncertain. With 3 bases removed from V and 2 bases from J, the gap between germline ends came to 2 bases. Germline V gene data show CDR1 as SEHNR and CDR2 as FQNEAQ (reference sequence). This CDR3 is 11 amino acids long. Here the CDR3 reads CASSFTYEQYF. Written as DNA, the CDR3 is TGTGCCAGCAGCTTTACCTACGAGCAGTACTTC.

The chain couples TRBV5-1 to TRBJ1-1, with D unresolved. The ends were cut back, 0 bases at V and 1 base at J, with 7 bases in the middle. The CDR3 contains 14 residues. Germline values: CDR1 SGHRS, CDR2 YFSETQ. The CDR3 region has the DNA TGCGCCAGCAGCTTGGATAAGCCGAACACTGAAGCTTTCTTT. It yields the protein CASSLDKPNTEAFF.

The chain recombines TRBV5-4 with TRBJ2-3; 12 bases match TRBD2. The CDR3 length is 18 residues. J was trimmed by 4 bases and V by 1 base; bases with no gene match: 10. Germline V gene sequence: CDR1 SGHNT, CDR2 YYREEE (reference sequence). CDR3 sequence (DNA): TGTGCCAGCAGCTTGTTACTAGCGGGGGGTAAGGAGTCAGATACGCAGTATTTT. Encoded protein: CASSLLLAGGKESDTQYF.

The chain is built from TRBV11-3 and TRBJ2-7; the D gene is possibly TRBD1 (6 bases). This CDR3 contains 16 residues. Per the germline V gene, CDR1 is SGHNT and CDR2 is YENEEA. Trimming cost V 3 bases and J 0 bases, with 15 bases left between them. Written as DNA, the CDR3 is TGTGCCAGCAGCTTGGTGGGACAAGGCAGCTCCTACGAGCAGTACTTC. Protein: CASSLVGQGSSYEQYF.

This clone was recorded only once. The rearrangement uses TRBV6-5 and TRBJ1-1, with D tentatively TRBD1 (5 bases). The germline gives CDR1 MNHEY, CDR2 SVGAGI. The V gene lost 0 bases and the J gene lost 6 bases, with 11 bases spanning the gap. The CDR3 contains 14 residues. The CDR3 coding sequence is TGTGCCAGCAGTTACTCGACTTCAGGGTCTGAAGCTTTCTTT. Residues: CASSYSTSGSEAFF.

V usage is TRBV6-5 and J usage is TRBJ1-4; 7 nucleotides align to TRBD1. Germline lookup yields CDR1 MNHEY and CDR2 SVGAGI. V shed 4 bases and J 7 bases; nucleotides not matched to a gene: 6. This CDR3 is 14 amino acids long. In DNA, the CDR3 is TGTGCCAGCAGTTCAGGGGGTAGTATTGAAAAACTGTTTTTT. This translates into CASSSGGSIEKLFF.

This sequence joins TRBV6-5 and TRBJ1-2; TRBD1 matches at 7 bases. CDR3 size: 15 residues. Germline trimming cut 6 bases from V and 0 bases from J; bases unmatched to any gene: 7. CDR1 is MNHEY and CDR2 is SVGAGI in the germline V gene. The CDR3 sequence: CASRPGTEPNYGYTF. In DNA form, the CDR3 reads TGTGCCAGCAGGCCCGGGACAGAGCCTAACTATGGCTACACCTTC.

The V gene is TRBV7-7, the J gene TRBJ2-2; 8 positions agree with TRBD1. The CDR3 consists of 16 residues. V was clipped by 5 bases and J by 6 bases; unmatched bases: 11. The V gene's germline CDR1 is SSHAT and CDR2 FNYEAQ (reference sequence). CDR3 residues: CASSPGTGFEAGELFF. Written as DNA, the CDR3 is TGTGCCAGCAGCCCGGGGACAGGTTTTGAAGCCGGGGAGCTGTTTTTT.

The chain employs TRBV2 and TRBJ2-7; no reliable D call. Germline V CDR1 and CDR2: SNHLY, FYNNEI. CDR3 length: 10 residues. Here the CDR3 DNA reads TGTGCTAGTGTTGACTACGAGCAGTACTTC. Amino acids: CASVDYEQYF.

Here the CDR3 reads CASSLGRGRNTEAFF. In DNA form, the CDR3 reads TGCGCCAGCAGCTTGGGCAGGGGGAGAAACACTGAAGCTTTCTTT. The V gene is TRBV5-1, the J gene TRBJ1-1; 7 bases fit TRBD1. The germline gives CDR1 SGHRS, CDR2 YFSETQ. The CDR3 length is 15 residues. V shed 0 bases, J shed 2 bases, and the junction held 4 bases outside the gene matches.

V and J are TRBV7-8 and TRBJ2-3; a possible D gene is TRBD1 (6 bases). Trimming pared 3 bases from V and 6 bases from J, leaving 16 bases between. The CDR3 contains 15 residues. The germline CDR1 and CDR2 sequences are SGHVS and FQNEAQ. The CDR3 reads CASSFAPTGLDTQYF. CDR3 DNA: TGTGCCAGCAGCTTTGCTCCTACAGGGTTGGATACGCAGTATTTT.

The rearrangement links TRBV28 to TRBJ2-6; D gene ambiguous. The CDR3 spans 14 residues. CDR1 is MDHEN, CDR2 SYDVKM, per germline. V was shortened by 8 bases and J by 7 bases, with 15 bases between the two germline ends. In nucleotides, the CDR3 is TGTGCCAGCCTACTTATCGGCGGTGCCAACGTCCTGACTTTC. It translates to CASLLIGGANVLTF.

The chain couples TRBV7-9 to TRBJ2-6; unclear D gene. The CDR3 contains 14 residues. Germline CDR1 is SEHNR and CDR2 is FQNEAQ (reference sequence). V was shortened by 8 bases and J by 0 bases, with 8 bases between the two germline ends. The CDR3 DNA follows: TGTGCCAGCGGAGAGTTCTCTGGGGCCAACGTCCTGACTTTC. Residues: CASGEFSGANVLTF.

The chain is built from TRBV5-1 and TRBJ1-5; the D gene is possibly TRBD1 (5 bases). Germline V gene data show CDR1 as SGHRS and CDR2 as YFSETQ. The length of the CDR3 is 14 residues. The V end lost 1 base, the J end lost 5 bases, and 10 bases lay between the germline ends. The CDR3 protein is CASSLFQGHQPQHF. CDR3 nucleotide sequence: TGCGCCAGCAGCTTGTTCCAGGGCCATCAGCCCCAGCATTTT.

The chain joins TRBV2 to TRBJ1-4; the D gene is possibly TRBD1 (6 bases). V shed 7 bases and J shed 4 bases, with 13 bases lying between them. The CDR3 length is 14 residues. Germline V gene lookup returns CDR1 SNHLY and CDR2 FYNNEI. In DNA form, the CDR3 reads TGTGCCAGCATCAGACAGGCTTTTAATGAAAAACTGTTTTTT. Translation gives CASIRQAFNEKLFF.

V usage is TRBV28 and J usage is TRBJ2-1; TRBD1 matches 7 bases. The V segment lost 6 bases and the J segment 1 base; nucleotides outside the gene matches: 6. The V gene's germline CDR1 is MDHEN and CDR2 SYDVKM. The length of the CDR3 is 15 residues. DNA for the CDR3: TGTGCCAGCAGGACAGGGTCCTCTTCCTACAATGAGCAGTTCTTC. Translated: CASRTGSSSYNEQFF.